Listed below are T cell receptor beta chains from one sample, sequenced in a study of shared clonotypes between healthy human individuals. Here immunoSEQ multiplex PCR was the method, and the copy in TCRdb shows in-frame clones only, minus some. Here the sample spans about 2 million clones, over 85% being singletons. Sequencing was done on a sample of naive CD8+ T cells sorted from blood. All receptors derive from a man aged 18 to 30 in good health. The CDR3 runs from the conserved cysteine through the conserved F or W. The D gene is left open where the match is weak. Some rows have no size entry. The others give once, few or many, or a class for an expanded clone.

clone_size: NA; d_call: NA; j_call: TRBJ2-7; v_call: TRBV7-6; cdr3_nt: TGTGCCAGCAGCTTAGGCTCAGAGGGCATGGAGCAGTACTTC; cdr3_aa: CASSLGSEGMEQYF
clone_size: NA; d_call: TRBD1; j_call: TRBJ1-5; v_call: TRBV15; cdr3_nt: TGTGCCACCAGCAGACCATACCCGGGACAGGGCCACAATCAGCCCCAGCATTTT; cdr3_aa: CATSRPYPGQGHNQPQHF
clone_size: NA; d_call: TRBD1; j_call: TRBJ1-1; v_call: TRBV5-6; cdr3_nt: TGTGCCAGCCGGGACAGGATTATGAACACTGAAGCTTTCTTT; cdr3_aa: CASRDRIMNTEAFF
clone_size: NA; d_call: NA; j_call: TRBJ2-7; v_call: TRBV5-1; cdr3_nt: TGCGCCAGCAGCTTGACTGCCGACGAGCAGTACTTC; cdr3_aa: CASSLTADEQYF
clone_size: NA; d_call: TRBD2; j_call: TRBJ2-3; v_call: TRBV7-9; cdr3_nt: TGTGCCAGCAGCTTCGGACTAGCGGGACAGGTCACAGATACGCAGTATTTT; cdr3_aa: CASSFGLAGQVTDTQYF
clone_size: NA; d_call: NA; j_call: TRBJ2-3; v_call: TRBV4-2; cdr3_nt: TGTGCCAGCAGCCAAGACGGCCGCAAAGGGGGAGATACGCAGTATTTT; cdr3_aa: CASSQDGRKGGDTQYF
clone_size: NA; d_call: TRBD2; j_call: TRBJ2-5; v_call: TRBV4-3; cdr3_nt: TGCGCCAGCAGCCAAGATGTGGCGGGAGGGGAGACCCAGTACTTC; cdr3_aa: CASSQDVAGGETQYF
clone_size: NA; d_call: NA; j_call: TRBJ2-5; v_call: TRBV14; cdr3_nt: TGTGCCAGCAGCCAAGGCGAAGGGGACCTCTACCAAGAGACCCAGTACTTC; cdr3_aa: CASSQGEGDLYQETQYF
clone_size: NA; d_call: NA; j_call: TRBJ2-6; v_call: TRBV7-6; cdr3_nt: TGTGCCAGCAGCCCCCTTTTAGGGCTAGGCTCTGGGGCCAACGTCCTGACTTTC; cdr3_aa: CASSPLLGLGSGANVLTF
clone_size: once; d_call: TRBD1; j_call: TRBJ2-3; v_call: TRBV29-1; cdr3_nt: TGCAGCCCTGAGGTACAGGGGACAGATACGCAGTATTTT; cdr3_aa: CSPEVQGTDTQYF
clone_size: NA; d_call: NA; j_call: TRBJ2-7; v_call: TRBV6-1; cdr3_nt: TGTGCCAGCAGTGAGTGGCAGGGGATCTCCTACGAGCAGTACTTC; cdr3_aa: CASSEWQGISYEQYF
clone_size: once; d_call: TRBD1; j_call: TRBJ2-5; v_call: TRBV27; cdr3_nt: TGTGCCAGCAGTTTATCGGGACAGGGAATGGAGACCCAGTACTTC; cdr3_aa: CASSLSGQGMETQYF
clone_size: NA; d_call: NA; j_call: TRBJ1-2; v_call: TRBV7-9; cdr3_nt: TGTGCCAGCAGCCTCCCGTCGGTGGATTACGGCTACACCTTC; cdr3_aa: CASSLPSVDYGYTF
clone_size: NA; d_call: NA; j_call: TRBJ2-7; v_call: TRBV5-1; cdr3_nt: TGCGCCAGCAACGACCCTCCCTTCAACGAGCAGTACTTC; cdr3_aa: CASNDPPFNEQYF
clone_size: NA; d_call: NA; j_call: TRBJ1-2; v_call: TRBV9; cdr3_nt: TGTGCCAGCAGCCCCAACCGGACGAACTATGGCTACACCTTC; cdr3_aa: CASSPNRTNYGYTF
clone_size: NA; d_call: NA; j_call: TRBJ2-7; v_call: TRBV6-6; cdr3_nt: TGTGCCAGCAGTTACCGCGAAGACTACGAGCAGTACTTC; cdr3_aa: CASSYREDYEQYF
clone_size: NA; d_call: NA; j_call: TRBJ2-3; v_call: TRBV27; cdr3_nt: TGTGCCAGCAGTTTGGGGAATACGCAGTATTTT; cdr3_aa: CASSLGNTQYF
clone_size: NA; d_call: NA; j_call: TRBJ2-7; v_call: TRBV27; cdr3_nt: TGTGCCAGCAGTTTATCAGGGGCCGACGGCGGGGAGCAGTACTTC; cdr3_aa: CASSLSGADGGEQYF
clone_size: NA; d_call: NA; j_call: TRBJ2-1; v_call: TRBV14; cdr3_nt: TGTGCCAGCAGCCAAGTTCCCCAGAGCTCCTACAATGAGCAGTTCTTC; cdr3_aa: CASSQVPQSSYNEQFF
clone_size: once; d_call: NA; j_call: TRBJ1-6; v_call: TRBV27; cdr3_nt: TGTGCCAGCAGGGCTAACTGGGATCCTAATTCACCCCTCCACTTT; cdr3_aa: CASRANWDPNSPLHF
clone_size: NA; d_call: NA; j_call: TRBJ2-7; v_call: TRBV4-3; cdr3_nt: TGCGCCAGCAGCCAAGTAGACAGATCCTACGAGCAGTACTTC; cdr3_aa: CASSQVDRSYEQYF
clone_size: NA; d_call: NA; j_call: TRBJ1-1; v_call: TRBV30; cdr3_nt: TGTGCCTGGAGTGTACCGGACACTGAAGCTTTCTTT; cdr3_aa: CAWSVPDTEAFF
clone_size: NA; d_call: NA; j_call: TRBJ1-4; v_call: TRBV7-9; cdr3_nt: TGTGCCAGCAGCTTAGAGGGCTACCGAATTAATGAAAAACTGTTTTTT; cdr3_aa: CASSLEGYRINEKLFF
clone_size: NA; d_call: NA; j_call: TRBJ2-1; v_call: TRBV5-1; cdr3_nt: TGCGCCAGCAGCTTGGCCGGCAGGGTGGCCTACAATGAGCAGTTCTTC; cdr3_aa: CASSLAGRVAYNEQFF
clone_size: NA; d_call: NA; j_call: TRBJ2-5; v_call: TRBV4-3; cdr3_nt: TGCGCCAGCAGCCAAGTTACTAGTCAAAAAGAGACCCAGTACTTC; cdr3_aa: CASSQVTSQKETQYF
clone_size: NA; d_call: NA; j_call: TRBJ1-2; v_call: TRBV10-3; cdr3_nt: TGTGCCATCAGTGAGAGGGTGCAGATATGGGGCTACACCTTC; cdr3_aa: CAISERVQIWGYTF
clone_size: once; d_call: NA; j_call: TRBJ1-6; v_call: TRBV28; cdr3_nt: TGTGCCAGCAGTTTATCCCCCGACCTGGAGCGTTCCTATAATTCACCCCTCCACTTT; cdr3_aa: CASSLSPDLERSYNSPLHF